This TCR beta chain was recorded in a study of identifying expanded T cells in peripheral blood. The count of this clone is one. Its specificity is not known. Healthy donors had no documented immune events, such as infections, while sampled. This CDR3 region has 18 residues. V was trimmed by 0 bases and J by 0 bases, leaving 15 bases between them. In germline, CDR1 is SGHDT, CDR2 YYEEEE. The method was immunoSEQ multiplex PCR; TCRdb's version includes in-frame clones alone and lacks a portion of them. The table has about 91,000 clones, around 88% seen once. Study-wide results and limits: Over two and four weeks, about 16 and 20 clones changed, versus 1.2 between replicates. Clone count variance between roughly 2-week samples rose with total template count.

Material: blood. The chain has TRBV5-6 and TRBJ1-4; possible D gene TRBD1, 5 bases. The sequence was obtained from a person between 18 and 75 years old in good health. The CDR3 sequence: CASSLAFGRVSTNEKLFF. Here the CDR3 DNA reads TGTGCCAGCAGCTTGGCTTTCGGCAGGGTGTCAACTAATGAAAAACTGTTTTTT. The full variable domain, in which reference TRBV5-6 and TRBJ1-4 provide the parts outside the CDR3, is DAGVTQSPTHLIKTRGQQVTLRCSPKSGHDTVSWYQQALGQGPQFIFQYYEEEERQRGNFPDRFSGHQFPNYSSELNVNALLLGDSALYLCASSLAFGRVSTNEKLFFGSGTQLSVL.